This T cell receptor (beta chain) derives from a study of CD8+ T cells in alopecia areata. Reverse transcription of extracted RNA yielded cDNA, which provided the sequencing template. Assay used: immunoSEQ multiplex PCR; TCRdb lists only in-frame clones, some missing. The sample has 100,000 to 150,000 clones, about 46% seen once. This clone has just a few counts. Its cognate antigen is unknown. V lost 6 bases, J lost 2 bases, and 14 bases lay in between. Germline CDR1 reads ENHRY; CDR2 reads SYGVKD. There are 14 residues in the CDR3. Whole-study findings and limits: Normal-skin resident alphabeta T cells also appear among scalp sample sequences. Clonality was higher in lesional than normal scalp, especially in alopecia totalis/universalis.

Specimens obtained from alopecia areata patients comprised lesional scalp punch biopsies and peripheral blood. The chain couples TRBV10-3 to TRBJ2-7; D unresolved. The receptor comes from a human donor with alopecia areata. Sequencing input: NKG2D-low CD8+ T cells sorted from blood. The CDR3 reads CAISSPGETYEQYF. The CDR3 DNA reads TGTGCCATCAGCTCCCCCGGAGAGACCTACGAGCAGTACTTC.